This T cell receptor (beta chain) was found in a study of cytomegalovirus exposure and HLA in healthy donors. Study observations and caveats: High sensitivity and specificity were reportedly achieved when the classifier diagnosed cytomegalovirus status. The presence/absence work took it that sequencing depth was about the same across donors.

PCR used 60 Vbeta primers and 13 Jbeta primers. Data came from immunoSEQ multiplex PCR; TCRdb stores just in-frame clones and leaves some out. This table has some 130,000 clones, 75% to 85% appearing once. Germline loops: CDR1 ENHRY, CDR2 SYGVKD. This CDR3 comprises 17 residues. Losses at the gene ends were 4 bases for V and 6 bases for J; bases not matched to a gene: 8. For this clone: Its antigen is still unknown.

This TCR came from a middle-aged man in good health and CMV-seronegative. Sequenced: PBMCs. J is TRBJ2-1 and V is TRBV10-3, with 14 bases aligning to TRBD2. DNA of the CDR3: TGTGCCATCAGTGCCCGAACCGGGACTAGCGGGAGCAATGAGCAGTTCTTC. Translating gives CAISARTGTSGSNEQFF.